A selection of T cell receptor beta chains follows, all from one sample in a study of T-cell reconstitution after alpha-beta-depleted transplantation in children. MiXCR, applied by TCRdb to the PCR reads, yields one record per CDR3 protein. Among about 250,000 distinct CDR3 sequences listed, 20% to 30% were seen once. The source material was PBMCs, mostly from graft donor cells, sampled 360 days after TCRalphabeta/CD19-depleted stem cell transplant. The receptors were sampled from a female patient aged 2-9 years who had a stem cell transplant for congenital amegakaryocytic thrombocytopenia, so the T cells may come from the graft donor. Each CDR3 is given with its conserved first and last residue. A D gene is named only where the DNA matches it firmly. Some rows have no size entry. The others give once, few or many, or a class for an expanded clone.

>NA|NA|TRBV6-5|TRBJ1-2
CASSYFQAETPEGYTF
TGTGCCAGCAGTTACTTTCAGGCTGAGACGCCGGAGGGCTACACCTTC
>NA|NA|TRBV28|TRBJ1-2
CASRTRDNYGYTF
TGTGCCAGCAGAACGCGGGATAACTATGGCTACACCTTC
>NA|NA|TRBV2|TRBJ2-1
CASSEGVYNEQFF
TGTGCCAGCAGTGAGGGGGTCTACAATGAGCAGTTCTTC
>NA|few|TRBV4-1|TRBJ1-1
CASSPRWSGTREVRAFF
TGCGCCAGCAGCCCCAGATGGTCCGGGACAAGGGAAGTGCGAGCTTTCTTT
>TRBD2|many|TRBV29-1|TRBJ2-7
CSVEGLGYEQYF
TGCAGCGTCGAGGGACTAGGCTACGAGCAGTACTTC
>TRBD1|NA|TRBV10-3|TRBJ1-3
CAIRGTGSHLSGNTIYF
TGTGCCATCAGGGGGACAGGGAGCCACCTCTCTGGAAACACCATATATTTT
>NA|NA|TRBV5-1|TRBJ2-7
CASSLGGEEYEQYF
TGCGCCAGCAGCTTGGGAGGGGAGGAATACGAGCAGTACTTC
>TRBD2|few|TRBV4-2|TRBJ2-1
CASSPQLERGGYNEQFF
TGTGCCAGCAGCCCCCAATTGGAGCGGGGGGGCTACAATGAGCAGTTCTTC
>TRBD1|NA|TRBV9|TRBJ1-1
CASSPRQGVNTEAFF
TGTGCCAGCAGCCCTCGGCAGGGGGTCAACACTGAAGCTTTCTTT
>NA|few|TRBV2|TRBJ1-3
CASSPRGDTIYF
TGTGCCAGCAGCCCCCGTGGCGACACCATATATTTT
>NA|many|TRBV16|TRBJ1-5
CASSQSPQPQHF
TGTGCCAGCAGCCAATCCCCTCAGCCCCAGCATTTT
>NA|NA|TRBV29-1|TRBJ1-2
CSVVEANGYTF
TGCAGCGTTGTGGAGGCGAATGGCTACACCTTC
>NA|many|TRBV28|TRBJ1-1
CASRNGGAVTEAFF
TGTGCCAGCAGGAACGGTGGGGCCGTGACTGAAGCTTTCTTT
>NA|few|TRBV20-1|TRBJ2-7
CSATGEGVNIEQYF
TGCAGTGCTACCGGGGAGGGGGTAAACATCGAGCAGTACTTC
>NA|few|TRBV10-3|TRBJ1-1
CAIQSANTEAFF
TGTGCCATCCAGTCCGCGAACACTGAAGCTTTCTTT
>NA|few|TRBV3-1|TRBJ1-1
CASSQDWGTEAFF
TGTGCCAGCAGCCAAGATTGGGGTACTGAAGCTTTCTTT
>NA|NA|TRBV4-1|TRBJ1-4
CASSQDGGANEKLFF
TGCGCCAGCAGCCAAGATGGCGGGGCTAATGAAAAACTGTTTTTT
>NA|many|TRBV12-3/TRBV12-4|TRBJ2-1
CASRLGEVNEQFF
TGTGCCAGCAGACTCGGGGAGGTGAATGAGCAGTTCTTC
>TRBD2|few|TRBV4-1|TRBJ2-2
CASSQPGLAGGLGELFF
TGCGCCAGCAGCCAACCGGGACTAGCGGGGGGTCTTGGGGAGCTGTTTTTT
>NA|few|TRBV6-2/TRBV6-3|TRBJ2-1
CASRTTGTWAF
TGTGCCAGCCGAACGACCGGGACTTGGGCCTTC
>NA|NA|TRBV19|TRBJ1-1
CASSINRWGENTEAFF
TGTGCCAGTAGTATTAACAGGTGGGGGGAGAACACTGAAGCTTTCTTT
>NA|few|TRBV29-1|TRBJ1-1
CSVEDADRGAFF
TGCAGCGTTGAAGATGCGGACCGGGGAGCTTTCTTT
>NA|many|TRBV6-5|TRBJ2-5
CASSYIADKETQYF
TGTGCCAGCAGTTACATCGCAGACAAAGAGACCCAGTACTTC
>NA|few|TRBV20-1|TRBJ2-5
CSALSETEQETQYF
TGCAGTGCGCTATCCGAGACCGAACAAGAGACCCAGTACTTC
>TRBD1|many|TRBV20-1|TRBJ1-1
CSSNMGQTTEAFF
TGCAGTTCCAATATGGGACAGACCACTGAAGCTTTCTTT
>NA|few|TRBV12-3/TRBV12-4|TRBJ1-1
CASSYAEAGAEAFF
TGTGCCAGCAGTTACGCGGAGGCGGGGGCGGAAGCTTTCTTT
>NA|NA|TRBV10-2|TRBJ1-5
CASSEAVRQPQHF
TGCGCCAGCAGTGAGGCGGTGCGGCAGCCCCAGCATTTT
>NA|few|TRBV29-1|TRBJ2-5
CSVEDGLYQETQYF
TGCAGCGTTGAAGACGGATTGTACCAAGAGACCCAGTACTTC
>TRBD1|few|TRBV20-1|TRBJ2-3
CSAGDRQGADTQYF
TGCAGTGCTGGGGACCGACAGGGGGCAGATACGCAGTATTTT
>TRBD2|few|TRBV30|TRBJ2-3
CAWSPRRTSGSTDTQYF
TGTGCCTGGAGTCCCCGCCGGACTAGCGGGAGCACAGATACGCAGTATTTT
>TRBD2|NA|TRBV28|TRBJ2-4
CASSPGTSGAKNIQYF
TGTGCCAGCAGTCCCGGGACTAGCGGAGCCAAAAACATTCAGTACTTC
>NA|NA|TRBV7-2|TRBJ2-7
CASSLGKTYEQYF
TGTGCCAGCAGCTTAGGAAAGACCTACGAGCAGTACTTC
>NA|few|TRBV15|TRBJ2-1
CATSPRQLYNEQFF
TGTGCCACCAGCCCCCGACAGTTATACAATGAGCAGTTCTTC
>NA|few|TRBV28|TRBJ2-2
CASSFGGLGELFF
TGTGCCAGCAGTTTTGGTGGGCTCGGGGAGCTGTTTTTT
>NA|NA|TRBV5-1|TRBJ1-2
CASSLGRVEDGYTF
TGCGCCAGCAGCTTGGGACGGGTTGAGGATGGCTACACCTTC
>NA|many|TRBV12-3/TRBV12-4|TRBJ2-5
CASTQRLGQETQYF
TGTGCCAGCACCCAGAGACTGGGCCAAGAGACCCAGTACTTC
>TRBD1|NA|TRBV7-2|TRBJ2-1
CASSLGETGGFEQFF
TGTGCCAGCAGCTTAGGGGAGACAGGGGGCTTTGAGCAGTTCTTC
>TRBD1|few|TRBV20-1|TRBJ2-5
CSAMKRTGILETQYF
TGCAGTGCTATGAAGCGGACAGGCATTCTTGAGACCCAGTACTTC